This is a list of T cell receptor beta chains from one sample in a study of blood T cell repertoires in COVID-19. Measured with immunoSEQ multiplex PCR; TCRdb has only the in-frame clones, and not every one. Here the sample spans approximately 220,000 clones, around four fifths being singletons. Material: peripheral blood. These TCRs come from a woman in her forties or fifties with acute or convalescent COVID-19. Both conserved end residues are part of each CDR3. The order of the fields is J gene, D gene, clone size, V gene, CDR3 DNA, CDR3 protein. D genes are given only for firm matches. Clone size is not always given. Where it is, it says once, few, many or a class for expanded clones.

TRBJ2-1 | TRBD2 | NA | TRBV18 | TGTGCCAGCTCACCCCGGACTAGCTTTCATGAGCAGTTCTTC | CASSPRTSFHEQFF
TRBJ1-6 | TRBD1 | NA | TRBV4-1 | TGCGCCAGCAGCCAAGAACGGACAGGAAGGGCTTTGGCCCTCCACTTT | CASSQERTGRALALHF
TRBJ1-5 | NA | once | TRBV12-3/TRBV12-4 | TGTGCCAGCAGTTTCAGGGAGGGACAGCCCCAGCATTTT | CASSFREGQPQHF
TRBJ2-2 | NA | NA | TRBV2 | TGTGCCAGCAGGAGGACAGAGAACACCGGGGAGCTGTTTTTT | CASRRTENTGELFF
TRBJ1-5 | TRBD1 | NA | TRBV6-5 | TGTGCCAGCAGTTACTCCGGACAGGGCGGTCAGCCCCAGCATTTT | CASSYSGQGGQPQHF
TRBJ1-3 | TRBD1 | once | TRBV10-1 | TGCGCCAGCAGTGAGCCGGGGACAGGGGACTCCTCTGGAAACACCATATATTTT | CASSEPGTGDSSGNTIYF
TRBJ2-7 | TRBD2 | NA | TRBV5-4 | TGTGCCAGCAGCTTGGATAGCGGGAGCCCCTACGAGCAGTACTTC | CASSLDSGSPYEQYF
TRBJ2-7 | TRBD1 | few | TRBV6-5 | TGTGCCAGCAGGCATCTGACAGGGACCTACGAGCAGTACTTC | CASRHLTGTYEQYF
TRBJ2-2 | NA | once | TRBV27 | TGTGCCAGTTCTAGCGATGCGACCGGGGAGCTGTTTTTT | CASSSDATGELFF
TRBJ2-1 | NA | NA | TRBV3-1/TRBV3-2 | TGTGCCAGCAGCCAAGGCCCGGGGTTCTACAATGAGCAGTTCTTC | CASSQGPGFYNEQFF
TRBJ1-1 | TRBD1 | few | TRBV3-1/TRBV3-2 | TGTGCCAGCATGAGCAGGGGGCACGACACTGAAGCTTTCTTT | CASMSRGHDTEAFF
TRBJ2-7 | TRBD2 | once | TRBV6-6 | TGTGCCAGCAGACTAGGGACTAGCGGGAGCTACGAGCAGTACTTC | CASRLGTSGSYEQYF
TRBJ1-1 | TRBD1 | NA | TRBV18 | TGTGCCAGCTCATTATCGACAGGGGGCACTGAAGCTTTCTTT | CASSLSTGGTEAFF
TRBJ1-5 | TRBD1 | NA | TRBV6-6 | TGTGCCAGCAGTCGAGGGGGGCAGACAGGGAGACTCAATCAGCCCCAGCATTTT | CASSRGGQTGRLNQPQHF
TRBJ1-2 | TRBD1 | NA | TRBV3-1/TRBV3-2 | TGTGCCAGCAGCCCACGGGACAGGGGCCCTAACTATGGCTACACCTTC | CASSPRDRGPNYGYTF
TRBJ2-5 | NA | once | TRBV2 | TGTGCCAGCAGAATGGTCAGCCAAGAGACCCAGTACTTC | CASRMVSQETQYF
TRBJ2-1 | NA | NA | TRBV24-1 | TGTGCCACCAGTGATTTCGACGGAGGCTCCTACAATGAGCAGTTCTTC | CATSDFDGGSYNEQFF
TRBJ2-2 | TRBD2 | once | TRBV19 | TGTGCCAGTATGACTAGCGGGGGCCTTTTCGGGGAGCTGTTTTTT | CASMTSGGLFGELFF